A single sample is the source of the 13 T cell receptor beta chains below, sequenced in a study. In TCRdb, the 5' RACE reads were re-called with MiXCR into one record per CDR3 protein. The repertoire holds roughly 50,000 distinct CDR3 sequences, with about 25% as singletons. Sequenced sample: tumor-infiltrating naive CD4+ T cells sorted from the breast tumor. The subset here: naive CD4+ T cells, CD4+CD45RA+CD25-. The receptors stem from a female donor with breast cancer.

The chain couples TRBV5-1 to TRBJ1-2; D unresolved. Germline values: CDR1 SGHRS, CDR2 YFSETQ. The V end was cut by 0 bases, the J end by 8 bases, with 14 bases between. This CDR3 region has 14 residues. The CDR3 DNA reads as TGCGCCAGCAGCTTGGGGGATCTCATCGGAGGCTACACCTTC. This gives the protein CASSLGDLIGGYTF. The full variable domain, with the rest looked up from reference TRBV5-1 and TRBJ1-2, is KAGVTQTPRYLIKTRGQQVTLSCSPISGHRSVSWYQQTPGQGLQFLFEYFSETQRNKGNFPGRFSGRQFSNSRSEMNVSTLELGDSALYLCASSLGDLIGGYTFGSGTRLTVV.

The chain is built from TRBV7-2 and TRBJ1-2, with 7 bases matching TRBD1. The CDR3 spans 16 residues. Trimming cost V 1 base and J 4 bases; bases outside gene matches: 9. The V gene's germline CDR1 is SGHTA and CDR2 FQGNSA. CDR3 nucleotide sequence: TGTGCCAGCAGCTTAGGGGCCACAGGGGAAGTCTATGGCTACACCTTC. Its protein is CASSLGATGEVYGYTF.

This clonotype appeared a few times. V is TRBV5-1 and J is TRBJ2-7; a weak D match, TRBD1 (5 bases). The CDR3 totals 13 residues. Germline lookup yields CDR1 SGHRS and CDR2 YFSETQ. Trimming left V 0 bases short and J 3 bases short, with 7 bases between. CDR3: CASSLGQRYEQYF. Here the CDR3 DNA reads TGCGCCAGCAGCTTGGGACAGCGCTACGAGCAGTACTTC.

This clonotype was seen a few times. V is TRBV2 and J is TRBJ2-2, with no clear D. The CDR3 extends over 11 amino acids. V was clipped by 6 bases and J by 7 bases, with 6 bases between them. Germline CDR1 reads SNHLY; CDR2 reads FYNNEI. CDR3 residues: CASRGIGELFF. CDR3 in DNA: TGTGCCAGCAGGGGAATCGGGGAGCTGTTTTTT.

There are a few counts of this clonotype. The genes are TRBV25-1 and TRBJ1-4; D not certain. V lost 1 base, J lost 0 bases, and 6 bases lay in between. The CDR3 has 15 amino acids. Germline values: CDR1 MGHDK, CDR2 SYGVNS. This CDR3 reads CASSESGATNEKLFF. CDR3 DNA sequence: TGTGCCAGCAGTGAATCTGGGGCAACTAATGAAAAACTGTTTTTT. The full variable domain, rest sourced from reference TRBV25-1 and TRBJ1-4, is EADIYQTPRYLVIGTGKKITLECSQTMGHDKMYWYQQDPGMELHLIHYSYGVNSTEKGDLSSESTVSRIRTEHFPLTLESARPSHTSQYLCASSESGATNEKLFFGSGTQLSVL.

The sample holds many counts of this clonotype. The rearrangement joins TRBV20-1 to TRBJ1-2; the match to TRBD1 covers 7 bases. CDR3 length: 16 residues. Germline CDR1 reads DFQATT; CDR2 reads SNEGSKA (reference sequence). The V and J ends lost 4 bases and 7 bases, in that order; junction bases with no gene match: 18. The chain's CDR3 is CSATRQGQTTQGGYTF. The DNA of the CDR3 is TGCAGTGCTACCCGACAGGGCCAAACCACTCAAGGTGGCTACACCTTC.

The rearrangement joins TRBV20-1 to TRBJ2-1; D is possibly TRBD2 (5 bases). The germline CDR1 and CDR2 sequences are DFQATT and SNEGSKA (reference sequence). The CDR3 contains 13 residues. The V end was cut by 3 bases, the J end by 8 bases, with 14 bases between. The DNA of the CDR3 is TGCAGTGCTAGTCGTGTTAGCGTGCATGAGCAGTTCTTC. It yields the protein CSASRVSVHEQFF.

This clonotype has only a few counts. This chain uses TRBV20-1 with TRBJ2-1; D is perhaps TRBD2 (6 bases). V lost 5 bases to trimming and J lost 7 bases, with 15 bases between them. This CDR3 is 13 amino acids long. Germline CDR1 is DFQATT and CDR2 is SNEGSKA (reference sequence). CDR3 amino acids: CSAPPRRVNEQFF. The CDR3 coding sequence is TGCAGTGCTCCCCCCCGGAGGGTGAATGAGCAGTTCTTC.

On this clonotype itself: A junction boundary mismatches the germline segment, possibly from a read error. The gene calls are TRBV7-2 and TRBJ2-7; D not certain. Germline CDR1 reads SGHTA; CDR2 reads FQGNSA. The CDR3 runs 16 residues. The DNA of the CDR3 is TGTGCCAGCACCCCAACCTCGGACGGTATAAACTACGTGCAGTACTTC. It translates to CASTPTSDGINYVQYF.

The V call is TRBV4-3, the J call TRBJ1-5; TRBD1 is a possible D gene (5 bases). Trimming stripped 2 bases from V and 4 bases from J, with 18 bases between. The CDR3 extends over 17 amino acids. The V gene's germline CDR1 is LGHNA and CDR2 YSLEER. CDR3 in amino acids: CASSQNPYGRTNQPQHF. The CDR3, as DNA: TGCGCCAGCAGCCAAAACCCCTACGGACGGACAAATCAGCCCCAGCATTTT.

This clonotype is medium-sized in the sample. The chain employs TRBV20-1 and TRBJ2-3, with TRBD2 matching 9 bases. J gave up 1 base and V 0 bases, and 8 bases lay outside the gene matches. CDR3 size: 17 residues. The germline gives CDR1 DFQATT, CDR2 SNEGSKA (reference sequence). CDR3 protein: CSARDNERTSGTDTQYF. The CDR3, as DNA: TGCAGTGCTAGAGATAACGAGAGGACTAGCGGCACAGATACGCAGTATTTT.

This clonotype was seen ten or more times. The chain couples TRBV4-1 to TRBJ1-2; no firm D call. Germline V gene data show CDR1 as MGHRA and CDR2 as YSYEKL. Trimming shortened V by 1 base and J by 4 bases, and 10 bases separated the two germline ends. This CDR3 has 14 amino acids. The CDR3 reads CASSQVLGGYGYTF. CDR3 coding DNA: TGCGCCAGCAGCCAAGTCTTAGGAGGCTATGGCTACACCTTC.

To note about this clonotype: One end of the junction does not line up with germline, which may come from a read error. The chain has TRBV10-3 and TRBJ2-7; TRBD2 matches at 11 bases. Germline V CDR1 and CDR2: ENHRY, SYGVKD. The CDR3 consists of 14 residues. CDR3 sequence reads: CAISPTSGVYKQNF. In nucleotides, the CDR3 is TGTGCCATCAGCCCGACTAGCGGGGTCTACAAGCAGAACTTC.